This T cell receptor beta chain is drawn from a study of early T cells in non-severe SARS-CoV-2 infection (dated by TCRdb to about 2021). For the wider study: TCR sequencing used bulk RNA from unsorted whole blood, so alpha and beta chains could not be paired.

Set within a cohort of healthcare workers in London, UK, this nested case-control study involved weekly PCR testing of nasopharyngeal swabs along with blood sampling. Healthcare workers were recruited during the week of the UK lockdown, between 23 and 31 March 2020, and followed weekly for up to roughly 15 weeks. The table lists this clonotype with many counts. The antigen it binds to is not known. Base quality data are lacking; no much larger clone is found one base away. V sheds 6 bases and J sheds 4 bases, leaving 15 bases between their ends. The CDR3 spans 14 residues, from the cysteine through the phenylalanine. The retained sequence is limited to the CDR3, 42 bases, with the frame set at the first base. The library was built by means of 5' RACE. The sequencer listed for this sample is NextSeq 500. In the TCR library protocol, unique molecular identifiers were attached to individual cDNA molecules to correct for PCR bias and sequencing error. Both TCR alpha and beta chains were sequenced, and tight co-correlation was observed between alpha and beta sequence abundances in each sample. The authors' analysis ran thus. Decombinator V4 was used to annotate TCR sequences for V gene, J gene and CDR3. TCRs were defined as expanded if a significant change between any two time points was detected under a Poisson model with p below 0.0001. TCR abundances were normalised to the total number of TCRs sequenced per sample and expressed as counts per million. TRAV1-2 paired with TRAJ12, TRAJ20 or TRAJ33 defined MAIT TCRs, while TRAV10 paired with TRAJ18 defined iNKT TCRs. VDJdb, accessed on 1 November 2021, was searched for TCRs annotated for CMV, EBV and SARS-CoV-2, and TCRs annotated for more than one antigen were excluded. TCRdb took the public reads, trimmed them with fastp at Q25, ran MiXCR for clone calling and kept in-frame beta chains. Entries are consolidated by CDR3 protein sequence, retaining the most common genes and DNA. TCRdb, not the original authors, processed these V and J calls. The table for this sample lists more than 20,000 distinct CDR3 sequences; 4.5% of them were counted only once. The ten largest clones take up around 21% of the sample.

Results the study describes overall, beyond this receptor: VDJdb matching was skewed toward anti-spike CD8 responses and likely underestimated virus-specific expansions by missing private and CD4 specificities.

The sequence came from an adult who was a healthcare worker with PCR-confirmed SARS-CoV-2 infection or an uninfected control (not recorded which). The V and J segments used are TRBV12-3 or TRBV12-4 and TRBJ1-1, with TRBD1 as a weak D call on 5 bases. What was sequenced was whole blood. The CDR3 amino acid sequence is: CASSRMEGTTEAFF. The DNA sequence is given as TGTGCCAGCAGCCGGATGGAAGGGACCACTGAAGCTTTCTTT.